A selection of T cell receptor beta chains follows, all from one sample in a study of CD4 T cells in relation to SARS-CoV-2 and coronaviruses. This table comes from immunoSEQ multiplex PCR, and its TCRdb copy is limited to in-frame clones, with some not included. This sample has 28,000 or so clones, with roughly 73% found just once. Their cognate antigens are unknown. Sequencing input: CD4+ T cells from PBMCs, cultured in vitro. The receptor set was obtained from a human donor in good health. The CDR3 runs from the conserved cysteine through the conserved F or W. The D gene is left open where the match is weak. Size is stated for part of the rows, as once, few or many counts, or as a class when the clone is expanded.

TRBV3-1/TRBV3-2	once	TRBJ1-5	TRBD1	TGTGCCAGCCTCCCCCGGACAGGCCCCAATCAGCCCCAGCATTTT	CASLPRTGPNQPQHF
TRBV2	NA	TRBJ1-5	NA	TGTGCCAGCAGTCCCGAGGGGGAACAGCCCCAGCATTTT	CASSPEGEQPQHF
TRBV5-1	NA	TRBJ2-1	TRBD2	TGCGCCAGCAGCTTGGTAGCTAGCGGTGTAGACGAGCAGTTCTTC	CASSLVASGVDEQFF
TRBV12-3/TRBV12-4	NA	TRBJ1-4	NA	TGTGCCAGCAAGGCTGACAATGAAAAACTGTTTTTT	CASKADNEKLFF
TRBV4-1	once	TRBJ2-1	NA	TGCGCCAGCAGCCTCACTGGGGGCTCCTACAATGAGCAGTTCTTC	CASSLTGGSYNEQFF
TRBV28	NA	TRBJ1-2	NA	TGTGCCAGCACCACCCGACAGATGCTCTATGGCTACACCTTC	CASTTRQMLYGYTF
TRBV3-1/TRBV3-2	NA	TRBJ1-5	TRBD1	TGTGCCAGCAGCCAAGGGAGCCGGACAGGGGGCAATCAGAGCAATCAGCCCCAGCATTTT	CASSQGSRTGGNQSNQPQHF
TRBV30	NA	TRBJ1-2	NA	TGTGCCTGGAGGAGGGACAACTACTATGGCTACACCTTC	CAWRRDNYYGYTF
TRBV5-1	NA	TRBJ1-1	NA	TGCGCCAGCCAGAGGGCGCGGGACACTGAAGCTTTCTTT	CASQRARDTEAFF
TRBV29-1	NA	TRBJ2-3	TRBD1	TGCAGCGTTGGCAACGTGAGGGGGCATACAGATACGCAGTATTTT	CSVGNVRGHTDTQYF
TRBV5-8	NA	TRBJ2-3	TRBD1	TGTGCCAGCAGATTCCGGGACAGGGGCCCAGATACGCAGTATTTT	CASRFRDRGPDTQYF
TRBV11-3	NA	TRBJ1-1	NA	TGTGCCAGCAGCTCCGGGACTGGGATGAACACTGAAGCTTTCTTT	CASSSGTGMNTEAFF
TRBV18	NA	TRBJ2-2	NA	TGTGCCAGCTCACCATGGTCCAGTAACACCGGGGAGCTGTTTTTT	CASSPWSSNTGELFF